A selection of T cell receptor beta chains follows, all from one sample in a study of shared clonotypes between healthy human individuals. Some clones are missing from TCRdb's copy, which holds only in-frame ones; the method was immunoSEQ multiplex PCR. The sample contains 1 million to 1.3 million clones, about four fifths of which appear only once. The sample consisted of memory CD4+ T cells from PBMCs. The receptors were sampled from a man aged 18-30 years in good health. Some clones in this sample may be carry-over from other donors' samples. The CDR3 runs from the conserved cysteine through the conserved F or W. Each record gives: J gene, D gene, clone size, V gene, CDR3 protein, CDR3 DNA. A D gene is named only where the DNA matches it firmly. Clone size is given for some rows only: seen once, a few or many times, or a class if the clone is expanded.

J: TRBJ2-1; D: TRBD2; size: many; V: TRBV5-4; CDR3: CASSLGTSGSSYNEQFF; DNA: TGTGCCAGCAGCTTGGGGACTAGCGGGTCCTCCTACAATGAGCAGTTCTTC
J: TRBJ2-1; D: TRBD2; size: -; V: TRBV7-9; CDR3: CASSLVNMGLAVLEQFF; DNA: TGTGCCAGCAGCTTAGTTAACATGGGACTAGCTGTTCTTGAGCAGTTCTTC
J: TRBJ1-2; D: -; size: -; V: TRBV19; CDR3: CASSIDNRNYGYTF; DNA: TGTGCCAGTAGTATAGATAACAGGAACTATGGCTACACCTTC
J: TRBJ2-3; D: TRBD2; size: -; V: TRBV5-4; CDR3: CASSTRLADTDTQYF; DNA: TGTGCCAGCAGCACCCGACTAGCGGATACAGATACGCAGTATTTT
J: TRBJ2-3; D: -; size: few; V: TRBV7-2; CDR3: CASSSRAGSSTDTQYF; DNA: TGTGCCAGCAGCTCTCGAGCGGGTTCTAGCACAGATACGCAGTATTTT
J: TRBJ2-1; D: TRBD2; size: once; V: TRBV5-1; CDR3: CASSLETSGRARGRHNEQFF; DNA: TGCGCCAGCAGCTTAGAGACTAGCGGGAGGGCCCGAGGTCGCCACAATGAGCAGTTCTTC
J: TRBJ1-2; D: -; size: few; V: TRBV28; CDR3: CASSKGGTEFTF; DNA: TGTGCCAGTAGTAAAGGGGGAACAGAATTCACCTTC
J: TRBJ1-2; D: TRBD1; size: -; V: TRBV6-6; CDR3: CASSRQGALDGYTF; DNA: TGTGCCAGCAGTCGACAGGGGGCGTTGGATGGCTACACCTTC
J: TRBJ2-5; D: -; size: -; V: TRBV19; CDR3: CASSADSETQYF; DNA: TGTGCCAGCTCGGCGGACTCGGAGACCCAGTACTTC
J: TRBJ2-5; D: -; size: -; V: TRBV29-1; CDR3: CSVESRGETQYF; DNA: TGCAGCGTTGAATCCCGAGGGGAGACCCAGTACTTC
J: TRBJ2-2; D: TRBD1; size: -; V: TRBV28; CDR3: CASSWGGTGGVTGELFF; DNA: TGTGCCAGCAGTTGGGGAGGGACAGGGGGCGTAACGGGGGAGCTGTTTTTT
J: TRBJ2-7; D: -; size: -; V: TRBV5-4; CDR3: CASSLGGDVWEQYF; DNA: TGTGCCAGCAGCTTGGGAGGGGACGTTTGGGAGCAGTACTTC
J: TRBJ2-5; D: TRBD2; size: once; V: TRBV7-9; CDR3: CASSSGVLAGGVAQYF; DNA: TGTGCCAGCAGCTCAGGTGTCTTAGCGGGAGGAGTGGCCCAGTACTTC
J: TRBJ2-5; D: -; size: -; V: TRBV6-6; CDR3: CASSYSAGQETQYF; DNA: TGTGCCAGCAGTTACTCGGCGGGACAAGAGACCCAGTACTTC
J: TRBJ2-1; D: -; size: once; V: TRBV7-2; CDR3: CASSLAAATYNEQFF; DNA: TGTGCCAGCAGCTTAGCGGCGGCTACCTACAATGAGCAGTTCTTC
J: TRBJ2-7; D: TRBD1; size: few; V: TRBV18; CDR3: CASSPAGTASYEQYF; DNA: TGTGCCAGCTCACCCGCCGGGACAGCCTCCTACGAGCAGTACTTC
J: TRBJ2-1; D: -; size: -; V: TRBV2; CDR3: CASGTGQGDQRESLMAYNEQFF; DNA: TGTGCCAGCGGTACGGGACAGGGAGACCAGCGGGAGTCCCTCATGGCCTACAATGAGCAGTTCTTC
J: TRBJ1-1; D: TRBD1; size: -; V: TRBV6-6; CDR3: CASSSRTGGNTEAFF; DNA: TGTGCCAGCAGTTCCCGGACAGGGGGAAACACTGAAGCTTTCTTT
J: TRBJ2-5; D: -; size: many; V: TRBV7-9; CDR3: CASSPTPRQGHRTQYF; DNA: TGTGCCAGCAGCCCCACTCCCCGGCAGGGGCATAGGACCCAGTACTTC
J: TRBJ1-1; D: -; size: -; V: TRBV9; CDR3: CASSVRTGRNTEAFF; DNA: TGTGCCAGCAGCGTCAGAACGGGACGGAACACTGAAGCTTTCTTT
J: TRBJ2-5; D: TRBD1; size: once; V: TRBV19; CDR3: CASSVQGVETQYF; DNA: TGTGCCAGTAGTGTTCAGGGGGTAGAGACCCAGTACTTC
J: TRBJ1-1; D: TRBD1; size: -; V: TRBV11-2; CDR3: CASRTGGENTEAFF; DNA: TGTGCCAGCCGGACAGGGGGCGAGAACACTGAAGCTTTCTTT
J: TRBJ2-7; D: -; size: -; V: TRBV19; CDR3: CASRDRHYEQYF; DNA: TGTGCCAGTAGAGACAGACACTACGAGCAGTACTTC
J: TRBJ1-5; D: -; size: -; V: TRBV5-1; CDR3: CASSLGGGDSNQPQHF; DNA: TGCGCCAGCAGCTTGGGCGGAGGAGATAGCAATCAGCCCCAGCATTTT
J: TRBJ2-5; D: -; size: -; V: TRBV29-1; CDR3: CSVSGAGETQYF; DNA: TGCAGCGTAAGCGGAGCGGGAGAGACCCAGTACTTC
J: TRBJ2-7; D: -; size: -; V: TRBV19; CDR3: CASSIPEGEQYF; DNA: TGTGCCAGTAGTATCCCTGAGGGCGAGCAGTACTTC
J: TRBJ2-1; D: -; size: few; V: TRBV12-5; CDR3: CASGPGTDNEQFF; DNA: TGTGCTAGTGGCCCCGGGACCGACAATGAGCAGTTCTTC
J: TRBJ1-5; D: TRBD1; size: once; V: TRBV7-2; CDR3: CASRGQGAYSNQPQHF; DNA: TGTGCCAGCCGGGGACAGGGGGCTTATAGCAATCAGCCCCAGCATTTT
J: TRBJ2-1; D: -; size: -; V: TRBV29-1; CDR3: CSVLGGQRADEQFF; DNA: TGCAGCGTTTTAGGAGGGCAAAGGGCCGATGAGCAGTTCTTC
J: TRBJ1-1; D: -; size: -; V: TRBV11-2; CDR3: CASSNDPGVDTEAFF; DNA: TGTGCCAGCAGCAATGACCCAGGTGTAGACACTGAAGCTTTCTTT
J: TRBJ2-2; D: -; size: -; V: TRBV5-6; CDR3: CASSLDGGGTGELFF; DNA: TGTGCCAGCAGCTTGGACGGGGGCGGCACCGGGGAGCTGTTTTTT
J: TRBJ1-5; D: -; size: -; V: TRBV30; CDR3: CAWSPSQWRGTPQHF; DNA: TGTGCCTGGAGTCCCTCGCAGTGGAGAGGTACTCCCCAGCATTTT
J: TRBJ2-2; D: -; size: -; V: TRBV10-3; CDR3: CAISESGTSNTGELFF; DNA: TGTGCCATCAGTGAGTCCGGGACATCGAACACCGGGGAGCTGTTTTTT
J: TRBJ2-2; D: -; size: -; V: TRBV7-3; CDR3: CASSLSAGNRAGELFF; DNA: TGTGCCAGCAGCTTAAGTGCAGGGAATAGGGCCGGGGAGCTGTTTTTT
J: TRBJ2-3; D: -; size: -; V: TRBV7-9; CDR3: CASSSSGGTDTQYF; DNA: TGTGCCAGCAGCTCCTCGGGGGGCACAGATACGCAGTATTTT
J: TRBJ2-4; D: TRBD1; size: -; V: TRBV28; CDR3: CASSRGGSGQNIQYF; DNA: TGTGCCAGCAGCCGAGGGGGCTCGGGGCAAAACATTCAGTACTTC
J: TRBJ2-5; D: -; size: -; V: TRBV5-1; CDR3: CASSLKAPQETQYF; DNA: TGCGCCAGCAGCTTGAAGGCGCCCCAAGAGACCCAGTACTTC
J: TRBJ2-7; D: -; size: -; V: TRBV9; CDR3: CASSVVVRGGEQYF; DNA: TGTGCCAGCAGCGTAGTAGTTAGGGGCGGGGAGCAGTACTTC
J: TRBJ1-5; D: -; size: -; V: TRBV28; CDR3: CASSLVAGQQNQPQHF; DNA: TGTGCCAGCAGTTTAGTAGCGGGTCAGCAAAATCAGCCCCAGCATTTT